Shown below are 22 T cell receptor beta chains from a single sample sequenced in a study of T cell responses to AZD1222 COVID-19 vaccine. Repertoires were generated with immunoSEQ multiplex PCR, while TCRdb's copy carries only in-frame clones and drops some. The sample lists more than 60,000 clones; about 85% were seen once. The specimen comprised peripheral blood, sampled on day 0 of AZD1222 vaccination. The receptors here all came from an adult in good health.

V and J are TRBV5-1 and TRBJ1-1; perhaps TRBD1 as D (5 bases). Germline loops: CDR1 SGHRS, CDR2 YFSETQ. The CDR3 spans 14 residues. With 4 bases removed from V and 5 bases from J, the gap between germline ends came to 15 bases. CDR3 in DNA: TGCGCCAGCAGCCATCCCTCGGGGGGTACTGAAGCTTTCTTT. It specifies CASSHPSGGTEAFF.

CDR3 in amino acids: CASRENKVSPLHF. CDR3 nucleotide sequence: TGTGCCAGCAGGGAAAACAAGGTTTCACCCCTCCACTTT. The V call is TRBV12-3 or TRBV12-4, the J call TRBJ1-6; D not resolved. Trimming removed 6 bases from V and 9 bases from J, with 12 bases in between. This CDR3 has 13 residues.

The gene calls are TRBV5-4 and TRBJ1-3; weak D call: TRBD1 (6 bases). CDR3 length: 15 residues. The V gene's germline CDR1 is SGHNT and CDR2 YYREEE (reference sequence). The V and J ends lost 8 bases and 0 bases respectively, with 15 bases between them. This CDR3 is CASTQGLASGNTIYF. CDR3 nucleotide sequence: TGTGCCAGTACGCAGGGGCTGGCCTCTGGAAACACCATATATTTT.

The rearrangement joins TRBV9 to TRBJ1-1; weak D call: TRBD1 (6 bases). CDR3 size: 14 residues. V shed 0 bases and J shed 4 bases, with 10 bases lying between them. Germline loops: CDR1 SGDLS, CDR2 YYNGEE. CDR3 sequence reads: CASSVGQVGTEAFF. The DNA for the CDR3 is TGTGCCAGCAGCGTAGGACAGGTGGGCACTGAAGCTTTCTTT.

The CDR3 coding sequence is TGCGCCAGCAGCTTGGAAGGAGGGCGGGATTCACCCCTCCACTTT. Residues: CASSLEGGRDSPLHF. The rearrangement uses TRBV5-1 and TRBJ1-6; D is uncertain. The V end lost 0 bases, the J end lost 8 bases, and 12 bases lay between the germline ends. Per germline, CDR1 SGHRS and CDR2 YFSETQ. The CDR3 contains 15 residues. Full variable domain (outside the CDR3, taken from reference TRBV5-1 and TRBJ1-6): KAGVTQTPRYLIKTRGQQVTLSCSPISGHRSVSWYQQTPGQGLQFLFEYFSETQRNKGNFPGRFSGRQFSNSRSEMNVSTLELGDSALYLCASSLEGGRDSPLHFGNGTRLTVT.

J is TRBJ2-3 and V is TRBV28, with 10 bases identical to TRBD2. The J segment lost 12 bases and the V segment lost 7 bases, leaving 16 bases of the junction unmatched. CDR3 length: 15 residues. The V gene's germline CDR1 is MDHEN and CDR2 SYDVKM. The CDR3 DNA follows: TGTGCCAGCAATCTAGCGGGAGAGGTTCCCCATGTACAGTATTTT. Its protein is CASNLAGEVPHVQYF.

V is TRBV19 and J is TRBJ1-1, with D perhaps TRBD1 (5 bases). This CDR3 region has 17 residues. Per germline, CDR1 LNHDA and CDR2 SQIVND (reference sequence). Trimming stripped 5 bases from V and 5 bases from J, with 24 bases between. The CDR3 DNA is TGTGCCAGTAGTGGGCGCAGGGCAGGGAGGATAAGGACTGAAGCTTTCTTT. This encodes CASSGRRAGRIRTEAFF.

This chain joins TRBV7-2 and TRBJ1-5; TRBD1 is a possible D gene (5 bases). Germline values: CDR1 SGHTA, CDR2 FQGNSA. The V end was cut by 0 bases, the J end by 5 bases, with 11 bases between. The CDR3 is 15 residues long. CDR3 region: CASSLARREDQPQHF. The CDR3 region has the DNA TGTGCCAGCAGCTTAGCGCGCAGGGAAGATCAGCCCCAGCATTTT.

The V and J genes are TRBV7-3 and TRBJ2-1, with 12 bases that match TRBD2. V gave up 8 bases and J gave up 10 bases; unmatched junction bases: 9. Germline CDR1 SGHTA, CDR2 FQGTGA. CDR3 length equals 14 residues. CDR3 in DNA: TGTGCCAGCGCAAGACTAGCGGGAGAGCGGGAGCAGTTCTTC. Protein sequence: CASARLAGEREQFF.

CDR3 DNA: TGTGCCAGCAGCAACGGCATATCCAACTCTGGAAACACCATATATTTT. Translating it yields CASSNGISNSGNTIYF. The rearrangement uses TRBV7-2 and TRBJ1-3; D is undetermined. V was shortened by 5 bases and J by 0 bases, with 14 bases between the two germline ends. The CDR3 totals 16 residues. Germline lookup yields CDR1 SGHTA and CDR2 FQGNSA.

V and J are TRBV5-6 and TRBJ1-2; 10 positions agree with TRBD1. Germline loops: CDR1 SGHDT, CDR2 YYEEEE. V lost 3 bases, J lost 5 bases, and 4 bases stayed unmatched. The CDR3 has 14 residues. CDR3 nucleotide sequence: TGTGCCAGCAGCTGGGGGACAGGGGAATATGGCTACACCTTC. Amino acids: CASSWGTGEYGYTF.

CDR3 nucleotide sequence: TGTGCCACCAGCGCCCCCAGGGGCCCCTCCGCAGATACGCAGTATTTT. This translates into CATSAPRGPSADTQYF. The chain recombines TRBV24-1 with TRBJ2-3; D possibly corresponds to TRBD1 (6 bases). CDR1 and CDR2 (germline): KGHDR, SFDVKD. The CDR3 contains 16 residues. Trimming removed 7 bases at V and 4 bases at J, with 20 bases between.

This clone occurred once. The V and J genes are TRBV4-1 and TRBJ2-7; D possibly corresponds to TRBD1 (5 bases). The CDR3 sequence is 15 residues long. The ends were cut back, 5 bases at V and 6 bases at J, with 20 bases in the middle. The germline V gene encodes CDR1 MGHRA and CDR2 YSYEKL. DNA of the CDR3: TGCGCCAGCAGCGAAGGGGATTACTTAGGTGCCGAGCAGTACTTC. This gives the protein CASSEGDYLGAEQYF.

The rearrangement uses TRBV6-5 and TRBJ1-1; no definite D call. Looked up from germline, CDR1 is MNHEY and CDR2 is SVGAGI. The CDR3 loop spans 13 amino acids. Trimming took off 2 bases at V and 5 bases at J, with 9 bases between the two ends. Here the CDR3 reads CASSYTLSTEAFF. The CDR3 bases are TGTGCCAGCAGTTACACGCTTTCGACTGAAGCTTTCTTT.

The gene calls are TRBV12-5 and TRBJ2-1; D gene ambiguous. V shed 7 bases and J shed 7 bases, with 11 bases lying between them. In germline, CDR1 is LGHNT, CDR2 FRNRAP. This CDR3 has 12 residues. CDR3 sequence reads: CASAEVRNEQFF. The CDR3 DNA sequence: TGTGCTAGTGCCGAGGTTAGAAATGAGCAGTTCTTC.

The CDR3 sequence is CASSLGATGDTEAFF. CDR3 coding DNA: TGCGCCAGCAGCTTAGGGGCCACCGGAGACACTGAAGCTTTCTTT. V gene TRBV5-1 combines with J gene TRBJ1-1; TRBD1 might be the D (5 bases). The CDR3 has 15 residues. Germline CDR1 and CDR2: SGHRS and YFSETQ. V lost 2 bases, J lost 3 bases, and 14 bases lay in between.

This clone turned up a few times. The CDR3 sequence: CASSQELTGNQPQHF. CDR3 in DNA: TGCGCCAGCAGCCAAGAACTGACAGGCAATCAGCCCCAGCATTTT. The chain joins TRBV4-1 to TRBJ1-5, with a weak D call TRBD1 (5 bases). CDR1 is MGHRA and CDR2 is YSYEKL in the germline V gene. This CDR3 comprises 15 residues. Trimming took off 0 bases at V and 2 bases at J, with 8 bases between the two ends.

The CDR3: CASSRTFRESNTEAFF. Written as DNA, the CDR3 is TGCGCCAGCAGCCGAACTTTCAGGGAATCGAACACTGAAGCTTTCTTT. This chain connects TRBV5-1 to TRBJ1-1, with TRBD1 as a possible D gene (5 bases). Deletions cut 4 bases from V and 1 base from J, with 17 bases between. Looked up from germline, CDR1 is SGHRS and CDR2 is YFSETQ. The CDR3 has 16 amino acids.

The table lists this clone with a count of one. The chain carries TRBV6-5 and TRBJ1-2; no definite D call. The V end lost 9 bases, the J end lost 4 bases, and 15 bases lay between the germline ends. Looked up from germline, CDR1 is MNHEY and CDR2 is SVGAGI. CDR3 length: 13 residues. The CDR3 protein is CARFDQRTYGYTF. The CDR3 nucleotides read TGTGCCAGATTCGACCAGCGGACCTATGGCTACACCTTC.

Only a few counts were recorded for this clone. J is TRBJ2-1 and V is TRBV7-3; tentatively, D is TRBD1 (5 bases). The V gene's germline CDR1 is SGHTA and CDR2 FQGTGA. Trimming removed 1 base at V and 9 bases at J, with 16 bases between. This CDR3 region has 15 residues. The CDR3 sequence: CASSLIGNGASEQFF. CDR3 nucleotide sequence: TGTGCCAGCAGCTTAATTGGTAATGGGGCAAGTGAGCAGTTCTTC.

This chain joins TRBV6-5 and TRBJ2-3; D is uncertain. Between the trimmed V and J ends, which lost 6 bases and 4 bases, there was a span of 11 bases. CDR1 is MNHEY, CDR2 SVGAGI, per germline. This CDR3 region has 13 residues. CDR3 bases: TGTGCCAGCAGGGATTACAAATCAGATACGCAGTATTTT. This encodes CASRDYKSDTQYF.

The CDR3 bases are TGTGCCAGCTCACCACGGGCAACTACTTACTATGGCTACACCTTC. It is translated as CASSPRATTYYGYTF. The chain links TRBV18 to TRBJ1-2; no firm D call. CDR1 and CDR2 (germline): KGHSH, LQKENI. The V gene lost 1 base and the J gene lost 3 bases, with 12 bases spanning the gap. This CDR3 comprises 15 residues.